This T cell receptor beta chain appears in the sequencing data of a study of patients and donors after allogeneic stem cell transplantation. Per germline, CDR1 KGHDR and CDR2 SFDVKD. V was clipped by 0 bases and J by 4 bases; unmatched bases: 9. CDR3 length equals 18 residues. The sample holds a few counts of this clonotype. In TCRdb, the RT-PCR reads were re-called with MiXCR into one record per CDR3 protein. The sample has just over 55,000 distinct CDR3 sequences, roughly 15% seen once. The receptor comes from a human donor who was either an allogeneic HSCT recipient or a stem cell or donor lymphocyte infusion donor (not recorded which). It is not recorded whose cells these are; they may come from a transplant donor. Sequencing was carried out using blood, either unsorted or a sorted T cell fraction (not recorded which). The chain links TRBV24-1 to TRBJ2-3; 10 nucleotides match TRBD2. In DNA, the CDR3 is TGTGCCACCAGTGATTTGGGCCCTAGCGGGAGCTCGGCAGATACGCAGTATTTT. As protein: CATSDLGPSGSSADTQYF.